The next 18 T cell receptor beta chains were all read from a single sample in a study of blood T cell repertoires in COVID-19. Assay used: immunoSEQ multiplex PCR; TCRdb lists only in-frame clones, some missing. The sample lists around 140,000 clones; 60% to 85% were seen once. The specimen sequenced was peripheral blood. The receptors stem from a woman of 80 years or more with active or convalescent COVID-19.

This clone was seen only a few times. V and J are TRBV10-3 and TRBJ1-1, with 7 bases aligning to TRBD1. This CDR3 spans 14 amino acids. The trim removed 6 bases at V and 1 base at J, leaving 5 bases unmatched. Germline V gene data show CDR1 as ENHRY and CDR2 as SYGVKD. CDR3 protein: CAIRSGTANTEAFF. The CDR3, as DNA: TGTGCCATCAGATCCGGGACAGCGAACACTGAAGCTTTCTTT.

This chain's CDR3 is CASSSGWATEAFF. The CDR3 DNA follows: TGTGCCAGCAGCTCGGGGTGGGCCACTGAAGCTTTCTTT. The chain uses TRBV7-2 and TRBJ1-1, with D hard to call. The CDR3 contains 13 residues. Trimming took off 4 bases at V and 4 bases at J, with 10 bases between the two ends. Germline CDR1 reads SGHTA; CDR2 reads FQGNSA.

V gene TRBV6-5 combines with J gene TRBJ2-5, with a tentative D call TRBD1 (7 bases). Trimming took off 6 bases at V and 4 bases at J, with 12 bases between the two ends. The CDR3 length is 13 residues. Germline-derived CDR1 and CDR2 are MNHEY and SVGAGI. For the CDR3, the DNA is TGTGCCAGCAGCCAGGGGGGTCGAGAGACCCAGTACTTC. Translation gives CASSQGGRETQYF.

The CDR3 loop is CASSLEGTLSTDTQYF. CDR3 nucleotide sequence: TGTGCCAGCAGCCTAGAGGGGACACTTAGCACAGATACGCAGTATTTT. V gene TRBV7-2 combines with J gene TRBJ2-3; D may be TRBD1 (6 bases). This CDR3 is built from 16 residues. Trimming removed 5 bases from V and 0 bases from J, with 15 bases in between. Germline-derived CDR1 and CDR2 are SGHTA and FQGNSA.

This clone was detected many times. The rearrangement joins TRBV27 to TRBJ1-1; no reliable D call. Trimming cost V 0 bases and J 1 base, with 6 bases left between them. The CDR3 totals 14 residues. CDR1 is MNHEY, CDR2 SMNVEV, per germline (reference sequence). CDR3 nucleotide sequence: TGTGCCAGCAGTTTATCCGCGAAGAACACTGAAGCTTTCTTT. It translates to CASSLSAKNTEAFF.

The V gene is TRBV19, the J gene TRBJ1-5; a weak D match, TRBD1 (6 bases). The CDR3 length is 15 residues. Per the germline V gene, CDR1 is LNHDA and CDR2 is SQIVND (reference sequence). Trimming removed 8 bases at V and 3 bases at J, with 17 bases between. As DNA, the CDR3 is TGTGCCAGTGGGCAGGGGATGGTCAACAATCAGCCCCAGCATTTT. Residues: CASGQGMVNNQPQHF.

The chain combines TRBV20-1 with TRBJ2-1; TRBD2 aligns across 8 bases. The junction had 10 bases not matched to a gene; V was cut back by 3 bases and J by 6 bases. In germline, CDR1 is DFQATT, CDR2 SNEGSKA (reference sequence). The CDR3 loop spans 15 amino acids. The CDR3 sequence is CSASWRGAAPNEQFF. The CDR3 bases are TGCAGTGCTAGTTGGCGGGGGGCTGCCCCCAATGAGCAGTTCTTC.

The chain combines TRBV3-1 (or the pseudogene TRBV3-2) with TRBJ2-3, with 9 bases fitting TRBD1. V dropped 2 bases and J dropped 6; count of bases not matched to a gene: 12. Per germline, CDR1 LGHDT and CDR2 YNNKEL (reference sequence). This CDR3 is built from 17 residues. Here the CDR3 DNA reads TGTGCCAGCAGCCAAAGAAACAGGGGGCGGGAAGGGGATACGCAGTATTTT. Amino acid sequence: CASSQRNRGREGDTQYF.

J is TRBJ2-3 and V is TRBV7-6; D perhaps matches TRBD1 (6 bases). The CDR3 has 15 residues. V was trimmed by 1 base and J by 6 bases, leaving 14 bases between them. Germline V lookup: CDR1 SGHVS, CDR2 FNYEAQ. The CDR3 here is CASSLGPRGRDTQYF. Here the CDR3 DNA reads TGTGCCAGCAGCTTAGGTCCCAGGGGTCGGGATACGCAGTATTTT.

This clone appeared a single time. This rearrangement joins TRBV2 to TRBJ2-5; 10 positions match TRBD1. With 6 bases clipped from V and 4 bases from J, the junction kept 8 bases outside the gene matches. The CDR3 extends over 15 amino acids. Germline assignment: CDR1 SNHLY and CDR2 FYNNEI. For the CDR3, the DNA is TGTGCCAGCAGAGGGGGACAGGGGATGGGAGAGACCCAGTACTTC. Translated, it gives CASRGGQGMGETQYF.

J is TRBJ1-1 and V is TRBV5-5; D might be TRBD1 (6 bases). This CDR3 has 14 residues. CDR1 SGHKS and CDR2 YYEKEE come from the germline V gene (reference sequence). Trimming stripped 4 bases from V and 1 base from J, with 11 bases between. The CDR3 here is CASSNPGQNTEAFF. The CDR3 bases are TGTGCCAGCAGCAACCCGGGACAGAACACTGAAGCTTTCTTT. The full variable domain, with the rest looked up from reference TRBV5-5 and TRBJ1-1, is DAGVTQSPTHLIKTRGQQVTLRCSPISGHKSVSWYQQVLGQGPQFIFQYYEKEERGRGNFPDRFSARQFPNYSSELNVNALLLGDSALYLCASSNPGQNTEAFFGQGTRLTVV.

As to this clone: Other nucleotide sequences from this sample produce the same CDR3. The chain uses TRBV7-3 and TRBJ1-1, with a weak D call TRBD1 (5 bases). The CDR3 spans 14 residues. Trimming removed 5 bases from V and 1 base from J, with 11 bases in between. CDR1 is SGHTA and CDR2 is FQGTGA in the germline V gene. The DNA of the CDR3 is TGTGCCAGCAGCCTCCAGGGAGGGAACACTGAAGCTTTCTTT. The encoded protein is CASSLQGGNTEAFF.

V usage is TRBV7-2 and J usage is TRBJ2-7, with unresolved D. Trimming took off 2 bases at V and 0 bases at J, with 8 bases between the two ends. The germline CDR1 and CDR2 sequences are SGHTA and FQGNSA. The length of the CDR3 is 14 residues. The CDR3 is CASSLIWSSYEQYF. The CDR3 bases are TGTGCCAGCAGCTTAATATGGAGCTCCTACGAGCAGTACTTC.

The chain carries TRBV7-3 and TRBJ2-2; tentative D call: TRBD2 (6 bases). Germline values: CDR1 SGHTA, CDR2 FQGTGA. V dropped 0 bases and J dropped 5 bases, with 16 bases sitting between them. CDR3 size: 17 residues. For the CDR3, the DNA is TGTGCCAGCAGCTTAACGCCGTCGCTAGCGAGTACCGGGGAGCTGTTTTTT. This codes for CASSLTPSLASTGELFF.

This rearrangement joins TRBV4-1 to TRBJ1-1; TRBD1 matches 11 bases. V gave up 2 bases and J gave up 7 bases; unmatched junction bases: 6. CDR3 length: 15 amino acids. Germline-derived CDR1 and CDR2 are MGHRA and YSYEKL. The DNA of the CDR3 is TGCGCCAGCAGCCAACCCTGGACAGGGGGCAGTGAAGCTTTCTTT. Amino acids: CASSQPWTGGSEAFF.

A few counts support this clone. V and J are TRBV5-1 and TRBJ2-3; 8 bases fit TRBD2. After removal of 4 bases from V and 1 base from J, the junction contained 8 bases not matched to a gene. This CDR3 comprises 16 residues. Germline CDR1 reads SGHRS; CDR2 reads YFSETQ. CDR3 bases: TGCGCCAGCAGCCGACGAGCGGGGGCGGGCACAGATACGCAGTATTTT. Translated: CASSRRAGAGTDTQYF.

The gene calls are TRBV11-2 and TRBJ1-1; tentatively, D is TRBD1 (5 bases). V lost 5 bases and J 1 base, leaving 17 bases between the germline ends. CDR1 and CDR2 (germline): SGHAT, FQNNGV. The CDR3 runs to 16 residues. The DNA for the CDR3 is TGTGCCAGCAGCCCGGGGGTGGTATCTGCGAACACTGAAGCTTTCTTT. This encodes CASSPGVVSANTEAFF.

This chain joins TRBV6-5 and TRBJ2-7; 10 bases agree with TRBD1. In germline, CDR1 is MNHEY, CDR2 SVGAGI. The trim removed 0 bases at V and 4 bases at J, leaving 3 bases unmatched. The CDR3 is 15 amino acids. The CDR3 is CASSYSLGQGYEQYF. CDR3 DNA sequence: TGTGCCAGCAGTTACTCGCTGGGACAGGGGTACGAGCAGTACTTC.